This is a list of T cell receptor beta chains from one sample in a study of shared clonotypes between healthy human individuals. Here immunoSEQ multiplex PCR was the method, and the copy in TCRdb shows in-frame clones only, minus some. Here the sample spans 850,000 to 1,100,000 clones, about 72% being singletons. The sequenced sample consisted of memory CD4+ T cells from PBMCs. The receptor source for this set is a man younger than 35 in good health. Some clones in this sample may be carry-over from other donors' samples. Both conserved end residues are trimmed from each CDR3. Fields, in order: CDR3 length, V gene, CDR3 protein.

>13|TRBV12-1
ASSFRQRPNYGYT
>11|TRBV30
AWSGRAGNTIY
>10|TRBV7-2
ASSPSLTGYT
>10|TRBV6-1
ASSAASEKLF
>12|TRBV9
ASSEGVITGELF
>13|TRBV5-1
ASSSRGDRNNEQF
>9|TRBV2
ASQLHNEQF
>12|TRBV28
ASRGSGSSYEQY
>11|TRBV18
ASSPPHGHEQF
>11|TRBV28
ASSVPGVTPQH
>10|TRBV5-6
ASSQWGGEQY
>10|TRBV5-1
ASSLQGNEQF
>10|TRBV13
ASSSAAGELF
>14|TRBV6-4
ASSDSSGAGANVLT
>9|TRBV20-1
SAGSWDTQY
>16|TRBV7-9
ASSLVMASGVPWNEQF
>13|TRBV14
ASSPRQGWAGELF
>12|TRBV7-2
ASSFLRNNEKLF
>12|TRBV2
ASAYRVINQPQH
>11|TRBV6-5
ASRAGFGDVLT
>13|TRBV5-6
ASSITTGAHTEAF
>13|TRBV7-8
ASSPGQGRYSPLH
>11|TRBV15
ATRMEGTGELF
>10|TRBV7-9
ASSPQGNTIY
>14|TRBV29-1
SVESGLATSTDTQY
>12|TRBV30
AGGGRSSGNTIY
>13|TRBV7-2
ASSLTLAGRYEQY
>13|TRBV7-2
ASSSRGSGANVLT
>14|TRBV28
ASSPLGLGGTGELF
>13|TRBV2
ASSGGRGSNQPQH
>12|TRBV5-1
ASSWTVDSYEQY
>13|TRBV7-3
ASSPDPTRNTEAF
>11|TRBV5-5
ASSSMGGYEQY
>12|TRBV14
ASSQVGLFYGYT
>13|TRBV27
ASSLSRQGGETQY
>13|TRBV6-1
ASSEDKYTYNEQF
>11|TRBV13
ASSVGTTDTQY
>14|TRBV7-2
ASSLGLAGNSYEQY
>12|TRBV7-9
ASSLRLDNEKLF
>15|TRBV12-5
ASGLGWEATSTDTQY
>12|TRBV5-1
ASSPADRWDGYT
>14|TRBV27
ASTGQGYAGYNEQF
>11|TRBV10-3
AISESQFHEQY
>9|TRBV29-1
SARTGGIQY
>11|TRBV15
ATSITSNQPQH
>12|TRBV28
ASNTGTGSYEQY